Listed below are T cell receptor beta chains from one sample, sequenced in a study of cytomegalovirus exposure and HLA in healthy donors. Repertoires were generated with immunoSEQ multiplex PCR, while TCRdb's copy carries only in-frame clones and drops some. The data contain some 150,000 clones, about two thirds of them singletons. Sequencing input: PBMCs. These receptors were obtained from a woman between 40 and 55 years old in good health and CMV-seronegative. Both conserved end residues are part of each CDR3. D genes are given only for firm matches. For some rows the clone size is stated as once, few or many, or as a class when expanded; others skip it.

d_call: TRBD2; clone_size: .; v_call: TRBV19; j_call: TRBJ2-1; cdr3_nt: TGTGCCAGCAGCGGGGAACCCTACAATGAGCAGTTCTTC; cdr3_aa: CASSGEPYNEQFF
d_call: .; clone_size: .; v_call: TRBV6-5; j_call: TRBJ2-7; cdr3_nt: TGTGCCAGCAGTGCGGCCGGCTACGAGCAGTACTTC; cdr3_aa: CASSAAGYEQYF
d_call: TRBD1; clone_size: .; v_call: TRBV12-5; j_call: TRBJ1-2; cdr3_nt: TGTGCTACGAGTCGTTCCGCCGGGACAGGGCATAATAACTATGGCTACACCTTC; cdr3_aa: CATSRSAGTGHNNYGYTF
d_call: .; clone_size: .; v_call: TRBV28; j_call: TRBJ1-4; cdr3_nt: TGTGCCAGCCTCGGTGAAGAACTGTTTTTT; cdr3_aa: CASLGEELFF
d_call: TRBD1; clone_size: .; v_call: TRBV5-1; j_call: TRBJ2-7; cdr3_nt: TGCGCCAGCAGCCTTCCCGGGACAGGGATCAACGAGCAGTACTTC; cdr3_aa: CASSLPGTGINEQYF
d_call: TRBD2; clone_size: .; v_call: TRBV7-6; j_call: TRBJ2-2; cdr3_nt: TGTGCCAGCAGCCCCCAATGGGGGGGGAACACCGGGGAGCTGTTTTTT; cdr3_aa: CASSPQWGGNTGELFF
d_call: .; clone_size: .; v_call: TRBV18; j_call: TRBJ2-4; cdr3_nt: TGTGCCAGCTCACCACAGGGGGCCAAAAACATTCAGTACTTC; cdr3_aa: CASSPQGAKNIQYF
d_call: .; clone_size: .; v_call: TRBV29-1; j_call: TRBJ2-2; cdr3_nt: TGCAGCGTCGCGGACCCGGCAGGAGGCGGGGAGCTGTTTTTT; cdr3_aa: CSVADPAGGGELFF
d_call: TRBD1; clone_size: .; v_call: TRBV27; j_call: TRBJ1-5; cdr3_nt: TGTGCCAGCAGTTTACGGACAGGGGGCCAGCCCCAGCATTTT; cdr3_aa: CASSLRTGGQPQHF
d_call: TRBD1; clone_size: .; v_call: TRBV5-1; j_call: TRBJ1-1; cdr3_nt: TGCGCCAGCAGCCCACGGACAGGGGCGGGGACTGAAGCTTTCTTT; cdr3_aa: CASSPRTGAGTEAFF
d_call: .; clone_size: few; v_call: TRBV30; j_call: TRBJ1-3; cdr3_nt: TGTGCCTGGAGTCCAGTCTCTGGAAACACCATATATTTT; cdr3_aa: CAWSPVSGNTIYF
d_call: TRBD1; clone_size: .; v_call: TRBV11-2; j_call: TRBJ2-2; cdr3_nt: TGTGCCAGCAGCCAGACAGGGGGTGGAACCGGGGAGCTGTTTTTT; cdr3_aa: CASSQTGGGTGELFF
d_call: .; clone_size: .; v_call: TRBV5-1; j_call: TRBJ2-5; cdr3_nt: TGCGCCAGCAGCTTTTCCAAAGCCGAAGAGACCCAGTACTTC; cdr3_aa: CASSFSKAEETQYF
d_call: .; clone_size: .; v_call: TRBV15; j_call: TRBJ2-5; cdr3_nt: TGTGCCACCAGCTTGAGCAGGGGAGAGACCCAGTACTTC; cdr3_aa: CATSLSRGETQYF
d_call: TRBD1; clone_size: .; v_call: TRBV5-1; j_call: TRBJ1-5; cdr3_nt: TGCGCCAGCAGCTTGGATGGGACAGCGAATCAGCCCCAGCATTTT; cdr3_aa: CASSLDGTANQPQHF
d_call: .; clone_size: few; v_call: TRBV4-3; j_call: TRBJ1-3; cdr3_nt: TGCGCCAGCAGCCAAGATGCCCAGGGGACAGGAAACACCATATATTTT; cdr3_aa: CASSQDAQGTGNTIYF
d_call: TRBD1; clone_size: .; v_call: TRBV30; j_call: TRBJ1-2; cdr3_nt: TGTGCCTGGAGTGAGGCAGGGGGCTTCTATGGCTACACCTTC; cdr3_aa: CAWSEAGGFYGYTF
d_call: TRBD1; clone_size: few; v_call: TRBV27; j_call: TRBJ1-2; cdr3_nt: TGTGCCAGCAGTCCCTCGACAGGGCAAGGCTACACCTTC; cdr3_aa: CASSPSTGQGYTF
d_call: .; clone_size: .; v_call: TRBV5-6; j_call: TRBJ2-1; cdr3_nt: TGTGCCAGCAGCGTTGTGGGCAGTACTTTAACGTTCTTC; cdr3_aa: CASSVVGSTLTFF
d_call: TRBD1; clone_size: few; v_call: TRBV7-9; j_call: TRBJ2-7; cdr3_nt: TGTGCCAGCAGCTTCCGGGACAGGGGGCTCTACGAGCAGTACTTC; cdr3_aa: CASSFRDRGLYEQYF
d_call: .; clone_size: .; v_call: TRBV10-3; j_call: TRBJ2-1; cdr3_nt: TGTGCCATCGGCCGGGACTCCTCCTACAATGAGCAGTTCTTC; cdr3_aa: CAIGRDSSYNEQFF
d_call: .; clone_size: .; v_call: TRBV7-9; j_call: TRBJ1-1; cdr3_nt: TGTGCCAGCAGCTTAAGGACAGTAGACACTGAAGCTTTCTTT; cdr3_aa: CASSLRTVDTEAFF
d_call: TRBD1; clone_size: few; v_call: TRBV15; j_call: TRBJ1-3; cdr3_nt: TGTGCCACCAGCAGGACAGGGGCTGGAAACACCATATATTTT; cdr3_aa: CATSRTGAGNTIYF
d_call: .; clone_size: .; v_call: TRBV7-9; j_call: TRBJ1-2; cdr3_nt: TGTGCCAGCAGCTTGTGGGAGGGCTATGGCTACACCTTC; cdr3_aa: CASSLWEGYGYTF
d_call: TRBD1; clone_size: .; v_call: TRBV28; j_call: TRBJ1-2; cdr3_nt: TGTGCCAGCCTATCGGGACAGCGTAACTATGGCTACACCTTC; cdr3_aa: CASLSGQRNYGYTF
d_call: TRBD1; clone_size: .; v_call: TRBV5-6; j_call: TRBJ2-7; cdr3_nt: TGTGCCAGCAGCTCAACAGGGGTCGAGCAGTACTTC; cdr3_aa: CASSSTGVEQYF
d_call: .; clone_size: .; v_call: TRBV9; j_call: TRBJ2-2; cdr3_nt: TGTGCCAGCAGCGCAGGGGAATACACCGGGGAGCTGTTTTTT; cdr3_aa: CASSAGEYTGELFF
d_call: TRBD2; clone_size: .; v_call: TRBV18; j_call: TRBJ2-3; cdr3_nt: TGTGCCAGCTCGCAGCTAGCGGGGAGGGATACGCAGTATTTT; cdr3_aa: CASSQLAGRDTQYF
d_call: TRBD1; clone_size: .; v_call: TRBV28; j_call: TRBJ1-5; cdr3_nt: TGTGCCAGCACACAGGGGAGACAGCCCCAGCATTTT; cdr3_aa: CASTQGRQPQHF
d_call: .; clone_size: .; v_call: TRBV18; j_call: TRBJ2-5; cdr3_nt: TGTGCCAGCTCACCCCCCTTTAGGGACTCGACCCAGTACTTC; cdr3_aa: CASSPPFRDSTQYF
d_call: TRBD1; clone_size: .; v_call: TRBV5-1; j_call: TRBJ1-5; cdr3_nt: TGCGCCAGCAGACCCGACAGGGGTAGCAATCAGCCCCAGCATTTT; cdr3_aa: CASRPDRGSNQPQHF
d_call: .; clone_size: few; v_call: TRBV4-2; j_call: TRBJ1-3; cdr3_nt: TGTGCCAGCAGCCAAGATCGACACAGGTCCCCTAAGGATGACACCATATATTTT; cdr3_aa: CASSQDRHRSPKDDTIYF
d_call: .; clone_size: .; v_call: TRBV5-4; j_call: TRBJ1-1; cdr3_nt: TGTGCCAGCAGCTTTGGGTCAAACTACAGGGAGGGAGCTTTCTTT; cdr3_aa: CASSFGSNYREGAFF
d_call: .; clone_size: .; v_call: TRBV7-3; j_call: TRBJ1-5; cdr3_nt: TGTGCCAGCAGCCTCCGACAGGGCAATCAGCCCCAGCATTTT; cdr3_aa: CASSLRQGNQPQHF
d_call: TRBD1; clone_size: .; v_call: TRBV5-1; j_call: TRBJ1-1; cdr3_nt: TGCGCCAGCAGCCCCCGACAGGGGACGAACACTGAAGCTTTCTTT; cdr3_aa: CASSPRQGTNTEAFF
d_call: .; clone_size: .; v_call: TRBV7-6; j_call: TRBJ1-1; cdr3_nt: TGTGCCAGCAGCTTTGTGGGAGGGCCCACTGAAGCTTTCTTT; cdr3_aa: CASSFVGGPTEAFF
d_call: TRBD2; clone_size: .; v_call: TRBV10-1; j_call: TRBJ2-3; cdr3_nt: TGCGCCAGCAGTGACGGGACTAGCAGAGATACGCAGTATTTT; cdr3_aa: CASSDGTSRDTQYF
d_call: TRBD1; clone_size: once; v_call: TRBV7-2; j_call: TRBJ1-2; cdr3_nt: TGTGCCAGCAGCGTGACAGGGGAGAATGGCTACACCTTC; cdr3_aa: CASSVTGENGYTF
d_call: TRBD2; clone_size: few; v_call: TRBV11-2; j_call: TRBJ2-2; cdr3_nt: TGTGCCAGCACCAGGACTAGCGCGAACACCGGGGAGCTGTTTTTT; cdr3_aa: CASTRTSANTGELFF
d_call: .; clone_size: .; v_call: TRBV7-9; j_call: TRBJ2-5; cdr3_nt: TGTGCCAGCAGCTTGGACCGAGGGGGACGAGAGACCCAGTACTTC; cdr3_aa: CASSLDRGGRETQYF
d_call: TRBD1; clone_size: few; v_call: TRBV5-6; j_call: TRBJ1-3; cdr3_nt: TGTGCCAGCAGCTTGCTGGCAGGGGGGAACACCATATATTTT; cdr3_aa: CASSLLAGGNTIYF
d_call: TRBD1; clone_size: .; v_call: TRBV9; j_call: TRBJ2-7; cdr3_nt: TGTGCCAGCAGCACAAGTGACAGGGGAGGATACGAGCAGTACTTC; cdr3_aa: CASSTSDRGGYEQYF
d_call: .; clone_size: once; v_call: TRBV18; j_call: TRBJ2-5; cdr3_nt: TGTGCCAGCTCACCAACGGGGAGAGAGACCCAGTACTTC; cdr3_aa: CASSPTGRETQYF
d_call: .; clone_size: few; v_call: TRBV28; j_call: TRBJ1-1; cdr3_nt: TGTGCCAGCAGTTTTGGGGGCGGTATGAACACTGAAGCTTTCTTT; cdr3_aa: CASSFGGGMNTEAFF
d_call: TRBD1; clone_size: .; v_call: TRBV7-9; j_call: TRBJ1-2; cdr3_nt: TGTGCCAGCAGCTTAGGACAGGGCTATGGCTACACCTTC; cdr3_aa: CASSLGQGYGYTF
d_call: .; clone_size: .; v_call: TRBV11-2; j_call: TRBJ2-3; cdr3_nt: TGTGCCAGCAGCTTAGAGGGGGGTACGCAGTATTTT; cdr3_aa: CASSLEGGTQYF
d_call: .; clone_size: .; v_call: TRBV11-2; j_call: TRBJ1-2; cdr3_nt: TGTGCCAGCAGCTTAGTTCCAGGGCGCTATGGCTACACCTTC; cdr3_aa: CASSLVPGRYGYTF
d_call: .; clone_size: few; v_call: TRBV5-6; j_call: TRBJ1-1; cdr3_nt: TGTGCCAGCGGGATACAGGACGGGAACACTGAAGCTTTCTTT; cdr3_aa: CASGIQDGNTEAFF